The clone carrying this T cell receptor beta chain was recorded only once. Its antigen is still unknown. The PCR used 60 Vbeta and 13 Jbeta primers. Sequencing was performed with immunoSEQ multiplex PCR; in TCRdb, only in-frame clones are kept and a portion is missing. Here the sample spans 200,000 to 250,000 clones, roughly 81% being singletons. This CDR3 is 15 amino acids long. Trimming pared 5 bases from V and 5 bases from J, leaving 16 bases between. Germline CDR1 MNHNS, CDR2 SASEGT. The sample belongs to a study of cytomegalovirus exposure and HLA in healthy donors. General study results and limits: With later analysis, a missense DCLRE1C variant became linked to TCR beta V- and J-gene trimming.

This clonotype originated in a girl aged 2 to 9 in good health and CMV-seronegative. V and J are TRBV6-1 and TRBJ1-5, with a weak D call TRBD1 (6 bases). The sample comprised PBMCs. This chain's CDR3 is CASSFLTGMDQPQHF. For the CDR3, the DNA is TGTGCCAGCAGTTTCCTAACAGGGATGGATCAGCCCCAGCATTTT.